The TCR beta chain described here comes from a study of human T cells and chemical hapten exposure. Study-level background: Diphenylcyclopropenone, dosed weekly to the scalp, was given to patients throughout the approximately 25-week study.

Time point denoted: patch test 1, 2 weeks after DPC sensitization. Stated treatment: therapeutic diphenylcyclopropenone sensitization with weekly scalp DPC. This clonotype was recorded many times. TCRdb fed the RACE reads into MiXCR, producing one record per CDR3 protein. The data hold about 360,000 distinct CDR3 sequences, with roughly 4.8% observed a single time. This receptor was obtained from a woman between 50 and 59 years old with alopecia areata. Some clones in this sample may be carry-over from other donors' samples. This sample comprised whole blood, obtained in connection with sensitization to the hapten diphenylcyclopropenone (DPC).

CDR3 sequence reads: CASSSVIMRREQYF. In nucleotides, the CDR3 is TGTGCCAGCAGTTCGGTTATTATGCGACGGGAGCAGTACTTC. This chain links TRBV6-5 with TRBJ2-7; no clear D gene. Germline CDR1 reads MNHEY; CDR2 reads SVGAGI. With 4 bases removed from V and 7 bases from J, the gap between germline ends came to 17 bases. This CDR3 spans 14 amino acids.